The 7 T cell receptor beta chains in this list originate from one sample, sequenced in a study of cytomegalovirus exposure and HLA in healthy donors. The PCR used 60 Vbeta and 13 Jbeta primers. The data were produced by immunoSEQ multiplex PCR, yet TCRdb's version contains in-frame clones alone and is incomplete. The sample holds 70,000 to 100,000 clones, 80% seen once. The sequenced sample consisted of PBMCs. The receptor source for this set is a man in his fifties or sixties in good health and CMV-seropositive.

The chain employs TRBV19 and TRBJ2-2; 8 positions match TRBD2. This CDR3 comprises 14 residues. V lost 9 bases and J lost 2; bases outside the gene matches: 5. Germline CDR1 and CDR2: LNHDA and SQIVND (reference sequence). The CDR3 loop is CASAGLGNTGELFF. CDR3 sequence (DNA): TGTGCCAGCGCGGGACTAGGAAACACCGGGGAGCTGTTTTTT.

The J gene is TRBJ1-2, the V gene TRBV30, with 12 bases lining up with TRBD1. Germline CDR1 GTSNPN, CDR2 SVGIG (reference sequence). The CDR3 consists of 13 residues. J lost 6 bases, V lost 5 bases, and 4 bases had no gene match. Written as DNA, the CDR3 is TGTGCCTGGGGGGACAGGGGGCTGAATGGCTACACCTTC. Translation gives CAWGDRGLNGYTF.

The CDR3 reads CASSTPADRSNQPQHF. DNA of the CDR3: TGTGCCAGCAGTACCCCTGCGGACAGGAGCAATCAGCCCCAGCATTTT. The J gene is TRBJ1-5, the V gene TRBV28; 7 bases map to TRBD1. Trimming cost V 5 bases and J 1 base; bases outside gene matches: 8. This CDR3 is 16 amino acids long. Looked up from germline, CDR1 is MDHEN and CDR2 is SYDVKM.

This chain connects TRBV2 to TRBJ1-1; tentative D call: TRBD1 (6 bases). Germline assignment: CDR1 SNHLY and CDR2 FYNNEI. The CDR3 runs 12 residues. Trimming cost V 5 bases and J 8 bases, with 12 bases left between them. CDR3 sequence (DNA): TGTGCCAGCAGTTTAGGACAGCTAGAAGCTTTCTTT. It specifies CASSLGQLEAFF.

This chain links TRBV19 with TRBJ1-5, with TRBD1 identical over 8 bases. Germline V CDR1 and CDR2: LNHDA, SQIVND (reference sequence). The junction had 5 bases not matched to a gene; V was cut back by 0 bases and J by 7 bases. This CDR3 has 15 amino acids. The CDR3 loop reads CASSIDRDRNQPQHF. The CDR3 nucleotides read TGTGCCAGTAGTATAGATCGGGACAGGAACCAGCCCCAGCATTTT.

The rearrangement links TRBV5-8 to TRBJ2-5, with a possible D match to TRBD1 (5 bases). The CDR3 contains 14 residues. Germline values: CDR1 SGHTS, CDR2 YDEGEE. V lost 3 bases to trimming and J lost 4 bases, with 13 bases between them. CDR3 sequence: CASSYKGSRETQYF. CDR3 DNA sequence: TGTGCCAGCAGCTATAAGGGGTCCAGAGAGACCCAGTACTTC.

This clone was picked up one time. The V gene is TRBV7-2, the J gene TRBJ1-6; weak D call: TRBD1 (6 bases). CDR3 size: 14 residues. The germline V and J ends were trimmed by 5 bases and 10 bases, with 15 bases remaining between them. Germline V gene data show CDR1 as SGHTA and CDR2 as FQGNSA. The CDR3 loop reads CASSQQGRGSPLHF. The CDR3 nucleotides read TGTGCCAGCAGCCAACAGGGTCGAGGATCACCCCTCCACTTT. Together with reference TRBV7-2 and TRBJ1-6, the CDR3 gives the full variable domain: GAGVSQSPSNKVTEKGKDVELRCDPISGHTALYWYRQSLGQGLEFLIYFQGNSAPDKSGLPSDRFSAERTGGSVSTLTIQRTQQEDSAVYLCASSQQGRGSPLHFGNGTRLTVT.